This entry lists 2 T cell receptor beta chains sequenced from one sample in a study of breast tumors, draining lymph nodes, adjacent tissues. Axillary draining lymph nodes of breast cancer patients supplied the node samples. TCRdb re-called the multiplex PCR reads through MiXCR, storing one row per CDR3 protein. Here the sample spans about 100,000 distinct CDR3 sequences, 21% being singletons. Material for sequencing was axillary lymph node tissue. The receptor source for this set is a female donor with breast cancer. Some clones in this sample may be carry-over from other donors' samples.

The table lists this clonotype with many counts. The rearrangement links TRBV9 to TRBJ2-5, with D possibly TRBD2 on 6 matching bases. CDR3 length: 15 amino acids. Germline loops: CDR1 SGDLS, CDR2 YYNGEE. The V and J ends lost 3 bases and 1 base respectively, with 13 bases between them. The CDR3 nucleotides are TGTGCCAGCAGCGCGTGGGGCGGGGCCCAAGAGACCCAGTACTTC. This gives the protein CASSAWGGAQETQYF.

This clonotype appeared a few times. The chain couples TRBV27 to TRBJ1-5; no firm D call. V lost 3 bases to trimming and J lost 3 bases, with 15 bases between them. The CDR3 runs 16 residues. Germline CDR1 reads MNHEY; CDR2 reads SMNVEV (reference sequence). CDR3 loop: CASSFSRGVLNQPQHF. The CDR3 region has the DNA TGTGCCAGCAGTTTCTCCCGGGGAGTCCTCAATCAGCCCCAGCATTTT.